This T cell receptor beta chain was recovered during a study of OX40 agonist ivuxolimab in advanced cancers. On the study more broadly: The dose-escalation group included hepatocellular carcinoma, melanoma, renal cell carcinoma and head and neck cancer.

Anyone with autoimmune disease history or systemic immunosuppression was excluded. The CDR3 is made up of 14 amino acids. Trimming took 2 bases from V and 1 from J, leaving 8 bases between them. Germline V gives CDR1 LNHNV, CDR2 YYDKDF (reference sequence). Measured with immunoSEQ multiplex PCR; TCRdb has only the in-frame clones, and not every one. Of 9,500 to 15,000 clones in the sample, about 80% were seen once. Sequenced here: CD4+ or CD8+ T cells sorted from blood, sampled in a trial of the OX40 agonist ivuxolimab. The V and J genes are TRBV15 and TRBJ1-2; D is ambiguous. The sequence was collected from an adult with an advanced solid tumor such as melanoma, head and neck, liver or kidney cancer. CDR3 protein: CATSRPDINYGYTF. The CDR3 nucleotides read TGTGCCACCAGCAGACCTGATATTAACTATGGCTACACCTTC.